This TCR beta chain was recovered during a study of shared clonotypes between healthy human individuals. In the authors' methods: ImmunoSEQ output held junction-only sequences without quality scores, so filtering differed. Only in-frame clones appear in the TCRdb table, and some are missing; sequencing was by immunoSEQ multiplex PCR. V and J calls and clone size are as listed in that table; D and trimming were resolved from the DNA. Of some 580,000 clones in the sample, about 98% were seen once. The junction had 15 bases not matched to a gene; V was cut back by 4 bases and J by 5 bases. Germline CDR1 ENHRY, CDR2 SYGVKD. CDR3 length: 18 amino acids. Terminally differentiated effector memory CD45RA+ cells were excluded by CCR7 positive selection of CD45RO-negative cells.

The source of this sequence is a man aged 30-40 years in good health. This sequence joins TRBV10-3 and TRBJ2-5; 11 bases are shared with TRBD2. Sequences were obtained from naive CD8+ T cells sorted from blood. CDR3 nucleotide sequence: TGTGCCATCAGTGTGGGGAGTGGGCTAGCGGGAGGAACGGAGACCCAGTACTTC. Amino acid sequence: CAISVGSGLAGGTETQYF.